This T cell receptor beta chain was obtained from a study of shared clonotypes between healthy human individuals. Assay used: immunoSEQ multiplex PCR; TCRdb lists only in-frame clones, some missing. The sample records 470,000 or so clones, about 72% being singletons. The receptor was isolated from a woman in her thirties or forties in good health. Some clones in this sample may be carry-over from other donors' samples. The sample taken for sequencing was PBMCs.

The DNA for the CDR3 is TGTGCCTGCGGGACCCAGGGCGATGAGCAGTTCTTC. Translated: CACGTQGDEQFF. The V call is TRBV30, the J call TRBJ2-1, with D perhaps being TRBD1 or TRBD2 (5 bases each). The CDR3 has 12 amino acids. The germline gives CDR1 GTSNPN, CDR2 SVGIG (reference sequence). V was pared by 6 bases and J by 8 bases, with 14 bases between.